The entry below describes one T cell receptor beta chain. The data were taken from a study of CD8 T cells in Susac syndrome. Random hexamers were used to reverse transcribe roughly 0.5 to 1 ug of RNA. MiXCR was run by TCRdb on the immunoSEQ multiplex PCR reads, yielding one entry per CDR3 protein. The table has 120,000 or so distinct CDR3 sequences, about 95% seen once. Between the trimmed V and J ends, which lost 5 bases and 4 bases, there was a span of 11 bases. From germline, CDR1 is SEHNR and CDR2 FQNEAQ (reference sequence). The CDR3 contains 13 residues. Sequenced sample: CD8+ T cells from PBMCs. The origin of this receptor is a human donor with Susac syndrome. The chain joins TRBV7-9 to TRBJ1-2; D is uncertain. For the CDR3, the DNA is TGTGCCAGCAGCCCTTATGATAGCTATGGCTACACCTTC. Translating it yields CASSPYDSYGYTF.